The text below deals with one T cell receptor beta chain. This sample is part of a study of blood T cell repertoires in COVID-19. With 0 bases clipped from V and 8 bases from J, the junction kept 4 bases outside the gene matches. Per germline, CDR1 MGHRA and CDR2 YSYEKL. The CDR3 extends over 16 amino acids. Generated by immunoSEQ multiplex PCR, the TCRdb table keeps only in-frame clones and is missing some. Altogether 200,000 to 250,000 clones are present, around four fifths being singletons, with the ten largest covering less than 4.5%. The sequence was collected from a middle-aged man with acute or convalescent COVID-19. The V and J genes are TRBV4-1 and TRBJ2-1, with 13 nucleotides matching TRBD2. The sequenced material came from peripheral blood. The chain's CDR3 is CASSQELAGGYDEQFF. As DNA, the CDR3 is TGCGCCAGCAGCCAAGAACTAGCGGGAGGGTACGATGAGCAGTTCTTC.